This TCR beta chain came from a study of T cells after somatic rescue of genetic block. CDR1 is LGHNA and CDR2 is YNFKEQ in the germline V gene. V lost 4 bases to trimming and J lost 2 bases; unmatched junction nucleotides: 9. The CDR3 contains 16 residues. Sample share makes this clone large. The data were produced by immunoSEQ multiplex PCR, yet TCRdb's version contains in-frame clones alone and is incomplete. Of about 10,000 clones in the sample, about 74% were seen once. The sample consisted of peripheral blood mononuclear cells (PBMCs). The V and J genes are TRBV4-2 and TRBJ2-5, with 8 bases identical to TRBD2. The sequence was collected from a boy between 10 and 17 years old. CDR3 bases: TGTGCCAGCAGCCCGGGTGCGGGGGGCCATCAAGAGACCCAGTACTTC. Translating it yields CASSPGAGGHQETQYF.